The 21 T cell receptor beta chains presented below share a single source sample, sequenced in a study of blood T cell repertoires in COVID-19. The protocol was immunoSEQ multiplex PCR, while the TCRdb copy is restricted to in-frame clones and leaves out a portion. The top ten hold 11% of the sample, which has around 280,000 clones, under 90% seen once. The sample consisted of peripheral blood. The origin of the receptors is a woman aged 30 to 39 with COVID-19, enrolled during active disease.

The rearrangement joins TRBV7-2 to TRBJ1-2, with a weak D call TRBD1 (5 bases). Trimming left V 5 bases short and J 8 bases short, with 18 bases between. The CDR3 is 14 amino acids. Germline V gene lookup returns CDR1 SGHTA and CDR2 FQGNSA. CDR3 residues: CASSRGSPKSGYTF. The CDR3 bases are TGTGCCAGCAGCAGGGGCTCCCCGAAATCGGGCTACACCTTC.

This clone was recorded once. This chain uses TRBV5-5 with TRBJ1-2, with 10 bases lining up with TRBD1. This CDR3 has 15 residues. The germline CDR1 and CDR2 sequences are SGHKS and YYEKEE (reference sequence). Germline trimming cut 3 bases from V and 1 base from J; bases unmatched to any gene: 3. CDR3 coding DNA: TGTGCCAGCAGCTGGACAGGGGGAATTAACTATGGCTACACCTTC. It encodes CASSWTGGINYGYTF.

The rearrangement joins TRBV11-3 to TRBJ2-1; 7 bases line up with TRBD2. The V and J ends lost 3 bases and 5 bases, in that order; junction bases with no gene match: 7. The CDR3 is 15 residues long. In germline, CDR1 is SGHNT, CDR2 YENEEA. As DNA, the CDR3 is TGTGCCAGCAGCTTTTCCCGGGGGGTACACAATGAGCAGTTCTTC. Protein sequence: CASSFSRGVHNEQFF.

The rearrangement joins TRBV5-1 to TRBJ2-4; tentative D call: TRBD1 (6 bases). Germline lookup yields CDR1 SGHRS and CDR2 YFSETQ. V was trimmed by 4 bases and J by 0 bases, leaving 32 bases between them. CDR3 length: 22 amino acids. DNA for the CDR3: TGCGCCAGCAGCCCATTAATCCGACAGGAGGAAAAGGCGGTCCTAGCCAAAAACATTCAGTACTTC. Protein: CASSPLIRQEEKAVLAKNIQYF.

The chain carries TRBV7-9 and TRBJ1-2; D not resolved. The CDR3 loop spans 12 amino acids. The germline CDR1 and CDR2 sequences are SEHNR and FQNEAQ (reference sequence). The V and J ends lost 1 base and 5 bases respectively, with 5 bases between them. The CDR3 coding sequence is TGTGCCAGCAGCTTAGAGCGGTATGGCTACACCTTC. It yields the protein CASSLERYGYTF.

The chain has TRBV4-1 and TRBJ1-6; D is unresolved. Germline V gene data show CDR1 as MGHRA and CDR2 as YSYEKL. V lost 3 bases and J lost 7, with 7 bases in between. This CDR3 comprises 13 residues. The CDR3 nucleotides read TGCGCCAGCAGCCAGGCCGAAAATTCACCCCTCCACTTT. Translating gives CASSQAENSPLHF.

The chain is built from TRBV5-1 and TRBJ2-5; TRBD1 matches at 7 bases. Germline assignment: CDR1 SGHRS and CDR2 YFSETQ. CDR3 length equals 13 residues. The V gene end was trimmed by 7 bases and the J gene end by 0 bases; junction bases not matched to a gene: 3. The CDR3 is CASLDRYQETQYF. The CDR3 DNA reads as TGCGCCAGCTTGGACAGGTACCAAGAGACCCAGTACTTC.

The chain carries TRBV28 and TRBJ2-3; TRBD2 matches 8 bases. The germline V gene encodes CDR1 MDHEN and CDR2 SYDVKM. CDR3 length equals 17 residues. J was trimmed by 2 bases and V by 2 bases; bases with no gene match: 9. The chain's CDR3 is CASSLLGGGSLTDTQYF. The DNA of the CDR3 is TGTGCCAGCAGTTTACTGGGCGGGGGGTCTCTCACAGATACGCAGTATTTT.

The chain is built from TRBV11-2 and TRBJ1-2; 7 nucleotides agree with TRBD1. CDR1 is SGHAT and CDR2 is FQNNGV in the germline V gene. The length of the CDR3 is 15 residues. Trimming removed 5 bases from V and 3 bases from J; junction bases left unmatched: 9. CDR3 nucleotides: TGTGCCAGCAGCCCAGGACAGGTGGTAGACTATGGCTACACCTTC. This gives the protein CASSPGQVVDYGYTF.

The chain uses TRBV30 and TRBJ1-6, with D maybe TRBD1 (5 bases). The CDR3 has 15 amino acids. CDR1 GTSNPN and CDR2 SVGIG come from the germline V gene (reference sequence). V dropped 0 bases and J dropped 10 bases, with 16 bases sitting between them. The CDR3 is CAWSVLMDTSSPLHF. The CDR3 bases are TGTGCCTGGAGTGTACTAATGGACACTTCCTCACCCCTCCACTTT.

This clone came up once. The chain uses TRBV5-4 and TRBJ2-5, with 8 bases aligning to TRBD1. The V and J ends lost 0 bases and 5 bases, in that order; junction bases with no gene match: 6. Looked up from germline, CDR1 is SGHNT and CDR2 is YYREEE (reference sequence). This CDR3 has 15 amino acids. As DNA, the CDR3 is TGTGCCAGCAGCTTGGAGCAGGGGGCGGGGGAGACCCAGTACTTC. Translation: CASSLEQGAGETQYF.

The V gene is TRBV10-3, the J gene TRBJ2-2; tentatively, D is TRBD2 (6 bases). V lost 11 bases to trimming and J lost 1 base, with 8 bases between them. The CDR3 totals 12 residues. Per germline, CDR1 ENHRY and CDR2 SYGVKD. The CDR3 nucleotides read TGTGCCTCCGGGGGGAACACCGGGGAGCTGTTTTTT. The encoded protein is CASGGNTGELFF.

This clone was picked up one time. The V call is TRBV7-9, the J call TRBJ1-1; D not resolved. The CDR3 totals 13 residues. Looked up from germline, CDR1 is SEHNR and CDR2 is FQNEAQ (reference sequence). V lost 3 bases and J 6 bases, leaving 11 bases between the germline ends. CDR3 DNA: TGTGCCAGCAGCTTCCCCGCTTCGGCTGAAGCTTTCTTT. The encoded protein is CASSFPASAEAFF. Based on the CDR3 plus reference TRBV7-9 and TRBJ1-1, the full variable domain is DTGVSQNPRHKITKRGQNVTFRCDPISEHNRLYWYRQTLGQGPEFLTYFQNEAQLEKSRLLSDRFSAERPKGSFSTLEIQRTEQGDSAMYLCASSFPASAEAFFGQGTRLTVV.

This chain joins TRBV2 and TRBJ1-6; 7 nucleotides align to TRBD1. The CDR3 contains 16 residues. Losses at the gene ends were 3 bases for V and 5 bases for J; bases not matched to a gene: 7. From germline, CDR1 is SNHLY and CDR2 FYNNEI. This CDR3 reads CASSEVGTADNSPLHF. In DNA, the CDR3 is TGTGCCAGCAGTGAGGTGGGGACAGCCGATAATTCACCCCTCCACTTT.

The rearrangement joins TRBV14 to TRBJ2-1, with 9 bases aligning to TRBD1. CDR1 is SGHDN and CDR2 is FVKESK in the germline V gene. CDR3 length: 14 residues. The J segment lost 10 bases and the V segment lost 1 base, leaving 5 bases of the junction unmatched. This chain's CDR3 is CASSQVGQGFEQFF. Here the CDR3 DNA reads TGTGCCAGCAGCCAAGTTGGACAGGGGTTCGAGCAGTTCTTC.

The CDR3 coding sequence is TGTGCCAGCAGGGAGACAGAGGATAGCAATCAGCCCCAGCATTTT. It specifies CASRETEDSNQPQHF. The V call is TRBV27, the J call TRBJ1-5, with D tentatively TRBD1 (5 bases). The CDR3 totals 15 residues. Trimming took 6 bases from V and 0 from J, leaving 12 bases between them. Germline loops: CDR1 MNHEY, CDR2 SMNVEV (reference sequence).

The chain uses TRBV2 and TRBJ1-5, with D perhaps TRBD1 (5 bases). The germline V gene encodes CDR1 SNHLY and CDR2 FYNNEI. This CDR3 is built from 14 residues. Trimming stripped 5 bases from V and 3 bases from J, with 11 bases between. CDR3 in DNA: TGTGCCAGCAGTTTCTGGGGCCTCAATCAGCCCCAGCATTTT. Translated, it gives CASSFWGLNQPQHF.

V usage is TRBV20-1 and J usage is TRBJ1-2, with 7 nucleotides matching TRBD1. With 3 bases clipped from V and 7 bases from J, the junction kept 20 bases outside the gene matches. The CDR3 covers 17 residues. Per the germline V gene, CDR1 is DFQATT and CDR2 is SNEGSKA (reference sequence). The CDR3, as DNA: TGCAGTGCTAGTATCTTTATTCAATGGACAGGCCCCTCTGGCTACACCTTC. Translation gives CSASIFIQWTGPSGYTF.

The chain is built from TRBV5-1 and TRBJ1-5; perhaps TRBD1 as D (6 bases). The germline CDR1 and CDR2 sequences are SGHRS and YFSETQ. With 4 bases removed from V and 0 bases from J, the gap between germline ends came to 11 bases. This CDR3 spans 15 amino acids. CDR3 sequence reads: CASSMGANSNQPQHF. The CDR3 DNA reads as TGCGCCAGCAGCATGGGGGCTAATAGCAATCAGCCCCAGCATTTT.

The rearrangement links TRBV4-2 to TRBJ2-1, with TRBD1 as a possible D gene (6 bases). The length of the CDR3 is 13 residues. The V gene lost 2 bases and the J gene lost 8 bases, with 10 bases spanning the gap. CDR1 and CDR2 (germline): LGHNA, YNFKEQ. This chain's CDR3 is CASSQIGGDEQFF. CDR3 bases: TGTGCCAGCAGCCAAATAGGGGGTGATGAGCAGTTCTTC.

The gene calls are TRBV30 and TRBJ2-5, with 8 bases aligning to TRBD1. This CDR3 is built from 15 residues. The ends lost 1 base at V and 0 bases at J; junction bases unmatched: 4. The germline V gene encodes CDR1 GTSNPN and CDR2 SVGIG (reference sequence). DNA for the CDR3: TGTGCCTGGAGTGCGACAGGGGCGTACCAAGAGACCCAGTACTTC. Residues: CAWSATGAYQETQYF.